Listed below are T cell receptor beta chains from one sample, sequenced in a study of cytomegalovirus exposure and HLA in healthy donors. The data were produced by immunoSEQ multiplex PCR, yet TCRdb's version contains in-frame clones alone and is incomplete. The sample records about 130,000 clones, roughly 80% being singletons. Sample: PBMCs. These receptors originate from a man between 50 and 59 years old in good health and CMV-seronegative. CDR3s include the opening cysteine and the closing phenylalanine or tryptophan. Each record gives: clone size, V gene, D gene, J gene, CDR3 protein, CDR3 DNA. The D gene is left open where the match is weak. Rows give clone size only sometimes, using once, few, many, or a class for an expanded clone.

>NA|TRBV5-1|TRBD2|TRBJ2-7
CASARTSGPYEQYF
TGCGCCAGCGCACGGACTAGCGGACCCTACGAGCAGTACTTC
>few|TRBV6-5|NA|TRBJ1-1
CASSPVRGNTEAFF
TGTGCCAGCAGCCCCGTACGGGGAAACACTGAAGCTTTCTTT
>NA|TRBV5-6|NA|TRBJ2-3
CASSLSASGTDTQYF
TGTGCCAGCAGCTTGTCAGCGTCTGGCACAGATACGCAGTATTTT
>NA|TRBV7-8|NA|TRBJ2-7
CASSRRPGGGHEQYF
TGTGCCAGCAGCCGTAGACCGGGAGGGGGCCACGAGCAGTACTTC
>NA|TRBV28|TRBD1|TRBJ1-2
CASRSPGGDPTYGYTF
TGTGCCAGCAGATCCCCAGGGGGCGACCCGACCTATGGCTACACCTTC
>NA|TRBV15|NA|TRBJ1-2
CATSREPGWGQGYGYTF
TGTGCCACCAGCAGAGAGCCCGGTTGGGGGCAGGGCTATGGCTACACCTTC
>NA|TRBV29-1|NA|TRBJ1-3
CSVDTSSGNTIYF
TGCAGCGTTGACACGAGCTCTGGAAACACCATATATTTT
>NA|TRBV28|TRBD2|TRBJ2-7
CASSLPVAGASSVEQYF
TGTGCCAGCAGTTTACCGGTGGCGGGAGCCAGTAGTGTCGAGCAGTACTTC
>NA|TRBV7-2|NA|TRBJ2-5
CASMSARSRVKETQYF
TGTGCCAGCATGTCAGCCCGGTCCAGGGTCAAAGAGACCCAGTACTTC
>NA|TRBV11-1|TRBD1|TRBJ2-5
CASSPRQGRQETQYF
TGTGCCAGCAGCCCGAGACAGGGGCGGCAAGAGACCCAGTACTTC
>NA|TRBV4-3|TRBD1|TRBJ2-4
CASSQSRDRASIQYF
TGCGCCAGCAGCCAATCCCGGGACAGGGCAAGCATTCAGTACTTC
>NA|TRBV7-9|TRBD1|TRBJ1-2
CASSLIGTVSGYTF
TGTGCCAGCAGCTTAATCGGGACAGTCTCTGGCTACACCTTC
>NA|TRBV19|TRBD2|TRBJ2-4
CATSYLAGGKNIQYF
TGTGCCACGTCGTACCTAGCGGGAGGTAAAAACATTCAGTACTTC
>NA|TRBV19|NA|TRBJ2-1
CASSIYSGQSYNEQFF
TGTGCCAGTAGTATATATTCAGGACAGAGCTACAATGAGCAGTTCTTC
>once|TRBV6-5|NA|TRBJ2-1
CASGGARSYNEQFF
TGTGCCAGCGGCGGGGCCCGCTCCTACAATGAGCAGTTCTTC
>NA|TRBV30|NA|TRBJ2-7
CAWSSSDGNEQYF
TGTGCCTGGAGCTCCTCGGACGGGAACGAGCAGTACTTC
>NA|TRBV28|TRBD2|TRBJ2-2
CASSMVGLAGGPNTGELFF
TGTGCCAGCAGCATGGTCGGACTAGCGGGAGGTCCGAACACCGGGGAGCTGTTTTTT
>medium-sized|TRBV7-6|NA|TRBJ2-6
CASSSLRAPRGAQSGANVLTF
TGTGCCAGCAGCTCGTTGAGGGCGCCTCGGGGTGCCCAGTCTGGGGCCAACGTCCTGACTTTC
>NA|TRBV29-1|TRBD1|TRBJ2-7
CSVEDRPGGSYEQYF
TGCAGCGTTGAAGATCGTCCAGGGGGCTCATACGAGCAGTACTTC
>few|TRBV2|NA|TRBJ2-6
CASSSGGANVLTF
TGTGCCAGCAGTTCCGGTGGGGCCAACGTCCTGACTTTC
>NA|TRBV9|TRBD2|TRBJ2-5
CASSIGLAGYQETQYF
TGTGCCAGCAGTATCGGACTAGCGGGGTACCAAGAGACCCAGTACTTC
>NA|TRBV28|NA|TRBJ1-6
CASSSPQGLDNSPLHF
TGTGCCAGCAGTTCTCCCCAGGGTCTAGATAATTCACCCCTCCACTTT
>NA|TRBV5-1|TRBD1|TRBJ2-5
CASSWDSVGETQYF
TGCGCCAGCAGCTGGGACAGTGTGGGAGAGACCCAGTACTTC
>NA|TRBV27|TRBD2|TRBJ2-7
CASSLGTSGRNEQYF
TGTGCCAGCAGTCTCGGGACTAGCGGGAGGAACGAGCAGTACTTC
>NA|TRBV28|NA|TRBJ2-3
CASSTPGHGSDTQYF
TGTGCCAGCAGTACGCCGGGACATGGATCAGATACGCAGTATTTT
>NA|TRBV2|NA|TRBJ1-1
CASSADSDGAFF
TGTGCCAGCAGCGCCGACAGCGATGGCGCTTTCTTT
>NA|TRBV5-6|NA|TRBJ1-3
CASSLAVGNTIYF
TGTGCCAGCAGCTTGGCCGTTGGAAACACCATATATTTT
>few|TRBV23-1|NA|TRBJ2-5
CASSPSTGRGRETQYF
TGCGCCAGCAGTCCGTCAACGGGCAGGGGCCGAGAGACCCAGTACTTC
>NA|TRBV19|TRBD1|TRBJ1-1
CASSIGIQGMNTEAFF
TGTGCCAGTAGTATAGGTATACAGGGGATGAACACTGAAGCTTTCTTT
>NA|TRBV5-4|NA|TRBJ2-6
CASSLVNSGANVLTF
TGTGCCAGCAGCTTGGTAAACTCTGGGGCCAACGTCCTGACTTTC
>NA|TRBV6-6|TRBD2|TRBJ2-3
CASSYVAGGTDTQYF
TGTGCCAGCAGTTACGTAGCGGGGGGCACAGATACGCAGTATTTT
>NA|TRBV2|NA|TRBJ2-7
CASSEALRGEQYF
TGTGCCAGCAGTGAAGCCCTAAGGGGCGAGCAGTACTTC
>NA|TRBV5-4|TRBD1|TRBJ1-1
CASSVDRLNTEAFF
TGTGCCAGCAGCGTGGACAGGCTGAACACTGAAGCTTTCTTT
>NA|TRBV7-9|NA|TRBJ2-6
CASSPRVSGANVLTF
TGTGCCAGCAGCCCGAGGGTCTCTGGGGCCAACGTCCTGACTTTC
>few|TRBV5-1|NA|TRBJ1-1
CASSLGGGTNTEAFF
TGCGCCAGCAGCTTGGGAGGAGGAACGAACACTGAAGCTTTCTTT
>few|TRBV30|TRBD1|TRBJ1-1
CAWNPNLRGRAFF
TGTGCCTGGAACCCTAACTTGAGGGGGCGGGCTTTCTTT
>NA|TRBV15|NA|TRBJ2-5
CATSAGAQETQYF
TGTGCCACCAGCGCTGGAGCCCAAGAGACCCAGTACTTC